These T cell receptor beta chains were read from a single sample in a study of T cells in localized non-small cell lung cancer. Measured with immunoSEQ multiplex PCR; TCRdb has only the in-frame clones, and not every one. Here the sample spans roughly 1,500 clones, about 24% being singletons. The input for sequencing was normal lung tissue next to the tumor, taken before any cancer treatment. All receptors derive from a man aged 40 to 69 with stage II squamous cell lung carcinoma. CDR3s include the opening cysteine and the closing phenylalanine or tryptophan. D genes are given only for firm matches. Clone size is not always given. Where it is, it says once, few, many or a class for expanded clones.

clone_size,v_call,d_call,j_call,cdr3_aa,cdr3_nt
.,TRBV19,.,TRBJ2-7,CASSILGGLYEQYF,TGTGCCAGTAGTATCCTGGGGGGGCTGTACGAGCAGTACTTC
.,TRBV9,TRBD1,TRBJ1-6,CASSERTGGGSPLHF,TGTGCCAGCAGTGAACGGACAGGGGGCGGGTCACCCCTCCACTTT
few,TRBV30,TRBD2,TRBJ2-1,CAWSVPPRTSGRSYNEQFF,TGTGCCTGGAGTGTACCCCCCCGGACTAGCGGGAGGTCGTACAATGAGCAGTTCTTC
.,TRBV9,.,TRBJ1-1,CASNSGWGEAFF,TGTGCCAGCAATTCAGGGTGGGGTGAAGCTTTCTTT
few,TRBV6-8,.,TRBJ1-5,CASSYQQTNQPQHF,TGTGCCAGCAGTTATCAACAGACTAATCAGCCCCAGCATTTT
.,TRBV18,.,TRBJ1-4,CASSRSGSFNEKLFF,TGTGCCAGCTCGCGGTCCGGGTCATTTAATGAAAAACTGTTTTTT
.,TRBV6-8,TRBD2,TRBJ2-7,CAISAQAAGRDEQYF,TGTGCCATCAGTGCCCAGGCGGCAGGGAGGGACGAGCAGTACTTC
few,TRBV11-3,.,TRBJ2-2,CASSYGSNTGELFF,TGTGCCAGCAGCTACGGGAGTAACACCGGGGAGCTGTTTTTT
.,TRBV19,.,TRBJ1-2,CASSTPRDKREPGYTF,TGTGCCAGTAGCACTCCACGGGATAAGAGAGAGCCTGGCTACACCTTC
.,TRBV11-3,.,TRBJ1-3,CASSPASYAGNTIYF,TGTGCCAGCAGCCCCGCCAGCTACGCGGGAAACACCATATATTTT
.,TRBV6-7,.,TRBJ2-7,CASSYGGEQYF,TGTGCCAGCAGTTACGGCGGAGAGCAGTACTTC
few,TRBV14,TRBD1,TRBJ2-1,CASSLGDSNEQFF,TGTGCCAGCAGCCTAGGGGACAGCAATGAGCAGTTCTTC
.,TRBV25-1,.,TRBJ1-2,CASSDQGTRYGYTF,TGTGCCAGCAGTGACCAGGGGACGCGCTATGGCTACACCTTC
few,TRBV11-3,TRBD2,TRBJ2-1,CASSLLGTSRGREQFF,TGTGCCAGCAGCTTGTTAGGGACTAGCCGGGGCCGCGAGCAGTTCTTC
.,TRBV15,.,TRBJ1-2,CATSRDGRVIDYGYTF,TGTGCCACCAGCAGAGATGGCAGGGTCATTGACTATGGCTACACCTTC
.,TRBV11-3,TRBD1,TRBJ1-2,CASSLVQGGGYGYTF,TGTGCCAGCAGCTTGGTGCAGGGGGGCGGCTATGGCTACACCTTC
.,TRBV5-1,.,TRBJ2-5,CASRQSDPQETQYF,TGCGCCAGCAGGCAATCGGACCCGCAAGAGACCCAGTACTTC
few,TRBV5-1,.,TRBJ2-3,CASSMDGTFLDTQYF,TGCGCCAGCAGCATGGACGGGACCTTCTTAGATACGCAGTATTTT
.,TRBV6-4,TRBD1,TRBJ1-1,CASGQGTGAFF,TGTGCCAGCGGACAGGGCACCGGGGCTTTCTTT
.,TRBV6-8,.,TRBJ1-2,CASSYFLSQGGGGYTF,TGTGCCAGCAGTTACTTTCTATCACAGGGAGGCGGGGGCTACACCTTC
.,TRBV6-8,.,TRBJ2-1,CASSWTPQSYNEQFF,TGTGCCAGCAGTTGGACTCCACAGTCCTACAATGAGCAGTTCTTC
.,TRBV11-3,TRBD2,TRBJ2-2,CASSHRLAGGTGELFF,TGTGCCAGCAGCCACCGACTAGCGGGAGGCACCGGGGAGCTGTTTTTT
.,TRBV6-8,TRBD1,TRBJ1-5,CASSKTSGQGGDQPQHF,TGTGCCAGCAGTAAAACCTCGGGACAGGGAGGGGATCAGCCCCAGCATTTT
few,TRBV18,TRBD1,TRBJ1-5,CASSPRSGGDQPQHF,TGTGCCAGCTCACCCCGGTCAGGGGGCGATCAGCCCCAGCATTTT
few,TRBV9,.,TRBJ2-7,CASSADEAYEQYF,TGTGCCAGCAGCGCCGACGAGGCTTACGAGCAGTACTTC
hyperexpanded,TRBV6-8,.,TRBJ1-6,CASGGVLDNSPLHF,TGTGCCAGCGGAGGAGTCCTCGATAATTCACCCCTCCACTTT
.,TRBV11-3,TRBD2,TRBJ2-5,CASSHGLAGVRETQYF,TGTGCCAGCAGCCATGGACTAGCGGGAGTAAGAGAGACCCAGTACTTC
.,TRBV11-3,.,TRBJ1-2,CASSLPGWQGIYGYTF,TGTGCCAGCAGCCTACCAGGGTGGCAGGGAATCTATGGCTACACCTTC
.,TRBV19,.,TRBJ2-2,CASGTQNTGELFF,TGTGCCAGTGGGACCCAGAACACCGGGGAGCTGTTTTTT
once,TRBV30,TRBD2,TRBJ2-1,CALGASGANEQFF,TGTGCCTTAGGAGCTAGCGGGGCCAATGAGCAGTTCTTC
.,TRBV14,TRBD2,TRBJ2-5,CASSLRGEQETQYF,TGTGCCAGCAGCCTTCGGGGGGAGCAAGAGACCCAGTACTTC
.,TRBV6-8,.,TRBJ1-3,CASSSTGGNTIYF,TGTGCCAGCAGTTCGACAGGCGGAAACACCATATATTTT
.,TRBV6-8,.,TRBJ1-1,CASRATGYTEAFF,TGTGCCAGCAGAGCCACAGGGTACACTGAAGCTTTCTTT
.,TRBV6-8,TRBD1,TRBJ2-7,CASSPRLGQLSEQYF,TGTGCCAGCAGCCCCCGCCTGGGACAGTTGAGCGAGCAGTACTTC
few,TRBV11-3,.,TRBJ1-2,CASSLGQDFYGYTF,TGTGCCAGCAGCTTAGGCCAGGATTTCTATGGCTACACCTTC
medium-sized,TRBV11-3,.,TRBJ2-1,CASSHPSTSYYNEQFF,TGTGCCAGCAGTCACCCGAGCACTAGTTACTACAATGAGCAGTTCTTC
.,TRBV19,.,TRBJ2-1,CASRITGLNNEQFF,TGTGCCAGCCGGATTACAGGTTTAAACAATGAGCAGTTCTTC
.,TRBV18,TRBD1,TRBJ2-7,CASSPSSGTGIYEQYF,TGTGCCAGCTCACCAAGCTCCGGGACAGGGATCTACGAGCAGTACTTC
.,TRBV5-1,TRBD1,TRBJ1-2,CASSLATGGNSGYTF,TGCGCCAGCAGCTTGGCGACAGGGGGCAACTCTGGCTACACCTTC
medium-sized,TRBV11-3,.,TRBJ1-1,CASSLGTAEGAEAFF,TGTGCCAGCAGCTTAGGGACAGCCGAAGGCGCTGAAGCTTTCTTT
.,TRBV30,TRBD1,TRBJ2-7,CAWSVNRGDHEQYF,TGTGCCTGGAGTGTCAACAGGGGTGACCACGAGCAGTACTTC
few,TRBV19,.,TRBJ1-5,CASSPSAGDPGHF,TGTGCCAGTAGTCCGTCGGCAGGGGACCCCGGGCATTTT
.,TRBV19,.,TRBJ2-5,CASSIMGEETQYF,TGTGCCAGTAGTATAATGGGTGAAGAGACCCAGTACTTC
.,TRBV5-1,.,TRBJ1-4,CASSSEGGAREKLFF,TGCGCCAGCAGCTCCGAAGGGGGGGCACGCGAAAAACTGTTTTTT
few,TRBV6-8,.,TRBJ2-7,CASSPGTMPYEQYF,TGTGCCAGCAGTCCCGGGACGATGCCCTACGAGCAGTACTTC
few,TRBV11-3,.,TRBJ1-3,CASSLGTARDTIYF,TGTGCCAGCAGCTTGGGCACGGCCAGGGACACCATATATTTT
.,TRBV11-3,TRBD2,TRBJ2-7,CASSPTQLAGGEQYF,TGTGCCAGCAGCCCCACCCAACTAGCGGGAGGGGAGCAGTACTTC
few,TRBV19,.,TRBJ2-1,CASSIPRSYNEQFF,TGTGCCAGTAGTATCCCCAGGTCCTACAATGAGCAGTTCTTC
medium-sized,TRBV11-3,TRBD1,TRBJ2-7,CASSLVEDRQGYEQYF,TGTGCCAGCAGCTTAGTGGAGGACCGACAGGGCTACGAGCAGTACTTC
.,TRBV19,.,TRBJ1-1,CASSWGRGNTEAFF,TGTGCCAGTAGTTGGGGGAGGGGCAACACTGAAGCTTTCTTT